The clone carrying this TCR beta chain has at least ten counts. Its matching antigen is unknown. The record originates from a study of blood T cells in healthy people across ages. Using a J-beta primer mix together with a sample-barcoded 5' primer, a second PCR was run for roughly 6 to 11 cycles. Each TCR beta cDNA got a 12-nucleotide random molecular identifier. MiXCR, run by TCRdb on the 5' RACE reads, gives a single entry per CDR3 protein. Among hundreds of thousands of distinct CDR3 sequences listed, 25% to 35% were seen once. The authors extracted at least 5.5 micrograms of total RNA per sample. Points from the study as a whole: When set beside aged donors, long-lived donors presented more naive CD4+ cells and higher diversity. Getting older went along with TCR beta diversity per million T cells dropping roughly linearly.

The receptor comes from a woman of 80 years or more in good health. Input material: blood.

This CDR3 reads CASSSAGVRDTQYF. CDR3 in DNA: TGTGCCAGCAGCTCAGCGGGGGTTAGAGATACGCAGTATTTT. The chain employs TRBV11-2 and TRBJ2-3; TRBD2 matches at 8 bases. This CDR3 spans 14 amino acids. CDR1 is SGHAT, CDR2 FQNNGV, per germline. Unmatched junction bases numbered 5, after V lost 4 bases and J lost 5 bases.